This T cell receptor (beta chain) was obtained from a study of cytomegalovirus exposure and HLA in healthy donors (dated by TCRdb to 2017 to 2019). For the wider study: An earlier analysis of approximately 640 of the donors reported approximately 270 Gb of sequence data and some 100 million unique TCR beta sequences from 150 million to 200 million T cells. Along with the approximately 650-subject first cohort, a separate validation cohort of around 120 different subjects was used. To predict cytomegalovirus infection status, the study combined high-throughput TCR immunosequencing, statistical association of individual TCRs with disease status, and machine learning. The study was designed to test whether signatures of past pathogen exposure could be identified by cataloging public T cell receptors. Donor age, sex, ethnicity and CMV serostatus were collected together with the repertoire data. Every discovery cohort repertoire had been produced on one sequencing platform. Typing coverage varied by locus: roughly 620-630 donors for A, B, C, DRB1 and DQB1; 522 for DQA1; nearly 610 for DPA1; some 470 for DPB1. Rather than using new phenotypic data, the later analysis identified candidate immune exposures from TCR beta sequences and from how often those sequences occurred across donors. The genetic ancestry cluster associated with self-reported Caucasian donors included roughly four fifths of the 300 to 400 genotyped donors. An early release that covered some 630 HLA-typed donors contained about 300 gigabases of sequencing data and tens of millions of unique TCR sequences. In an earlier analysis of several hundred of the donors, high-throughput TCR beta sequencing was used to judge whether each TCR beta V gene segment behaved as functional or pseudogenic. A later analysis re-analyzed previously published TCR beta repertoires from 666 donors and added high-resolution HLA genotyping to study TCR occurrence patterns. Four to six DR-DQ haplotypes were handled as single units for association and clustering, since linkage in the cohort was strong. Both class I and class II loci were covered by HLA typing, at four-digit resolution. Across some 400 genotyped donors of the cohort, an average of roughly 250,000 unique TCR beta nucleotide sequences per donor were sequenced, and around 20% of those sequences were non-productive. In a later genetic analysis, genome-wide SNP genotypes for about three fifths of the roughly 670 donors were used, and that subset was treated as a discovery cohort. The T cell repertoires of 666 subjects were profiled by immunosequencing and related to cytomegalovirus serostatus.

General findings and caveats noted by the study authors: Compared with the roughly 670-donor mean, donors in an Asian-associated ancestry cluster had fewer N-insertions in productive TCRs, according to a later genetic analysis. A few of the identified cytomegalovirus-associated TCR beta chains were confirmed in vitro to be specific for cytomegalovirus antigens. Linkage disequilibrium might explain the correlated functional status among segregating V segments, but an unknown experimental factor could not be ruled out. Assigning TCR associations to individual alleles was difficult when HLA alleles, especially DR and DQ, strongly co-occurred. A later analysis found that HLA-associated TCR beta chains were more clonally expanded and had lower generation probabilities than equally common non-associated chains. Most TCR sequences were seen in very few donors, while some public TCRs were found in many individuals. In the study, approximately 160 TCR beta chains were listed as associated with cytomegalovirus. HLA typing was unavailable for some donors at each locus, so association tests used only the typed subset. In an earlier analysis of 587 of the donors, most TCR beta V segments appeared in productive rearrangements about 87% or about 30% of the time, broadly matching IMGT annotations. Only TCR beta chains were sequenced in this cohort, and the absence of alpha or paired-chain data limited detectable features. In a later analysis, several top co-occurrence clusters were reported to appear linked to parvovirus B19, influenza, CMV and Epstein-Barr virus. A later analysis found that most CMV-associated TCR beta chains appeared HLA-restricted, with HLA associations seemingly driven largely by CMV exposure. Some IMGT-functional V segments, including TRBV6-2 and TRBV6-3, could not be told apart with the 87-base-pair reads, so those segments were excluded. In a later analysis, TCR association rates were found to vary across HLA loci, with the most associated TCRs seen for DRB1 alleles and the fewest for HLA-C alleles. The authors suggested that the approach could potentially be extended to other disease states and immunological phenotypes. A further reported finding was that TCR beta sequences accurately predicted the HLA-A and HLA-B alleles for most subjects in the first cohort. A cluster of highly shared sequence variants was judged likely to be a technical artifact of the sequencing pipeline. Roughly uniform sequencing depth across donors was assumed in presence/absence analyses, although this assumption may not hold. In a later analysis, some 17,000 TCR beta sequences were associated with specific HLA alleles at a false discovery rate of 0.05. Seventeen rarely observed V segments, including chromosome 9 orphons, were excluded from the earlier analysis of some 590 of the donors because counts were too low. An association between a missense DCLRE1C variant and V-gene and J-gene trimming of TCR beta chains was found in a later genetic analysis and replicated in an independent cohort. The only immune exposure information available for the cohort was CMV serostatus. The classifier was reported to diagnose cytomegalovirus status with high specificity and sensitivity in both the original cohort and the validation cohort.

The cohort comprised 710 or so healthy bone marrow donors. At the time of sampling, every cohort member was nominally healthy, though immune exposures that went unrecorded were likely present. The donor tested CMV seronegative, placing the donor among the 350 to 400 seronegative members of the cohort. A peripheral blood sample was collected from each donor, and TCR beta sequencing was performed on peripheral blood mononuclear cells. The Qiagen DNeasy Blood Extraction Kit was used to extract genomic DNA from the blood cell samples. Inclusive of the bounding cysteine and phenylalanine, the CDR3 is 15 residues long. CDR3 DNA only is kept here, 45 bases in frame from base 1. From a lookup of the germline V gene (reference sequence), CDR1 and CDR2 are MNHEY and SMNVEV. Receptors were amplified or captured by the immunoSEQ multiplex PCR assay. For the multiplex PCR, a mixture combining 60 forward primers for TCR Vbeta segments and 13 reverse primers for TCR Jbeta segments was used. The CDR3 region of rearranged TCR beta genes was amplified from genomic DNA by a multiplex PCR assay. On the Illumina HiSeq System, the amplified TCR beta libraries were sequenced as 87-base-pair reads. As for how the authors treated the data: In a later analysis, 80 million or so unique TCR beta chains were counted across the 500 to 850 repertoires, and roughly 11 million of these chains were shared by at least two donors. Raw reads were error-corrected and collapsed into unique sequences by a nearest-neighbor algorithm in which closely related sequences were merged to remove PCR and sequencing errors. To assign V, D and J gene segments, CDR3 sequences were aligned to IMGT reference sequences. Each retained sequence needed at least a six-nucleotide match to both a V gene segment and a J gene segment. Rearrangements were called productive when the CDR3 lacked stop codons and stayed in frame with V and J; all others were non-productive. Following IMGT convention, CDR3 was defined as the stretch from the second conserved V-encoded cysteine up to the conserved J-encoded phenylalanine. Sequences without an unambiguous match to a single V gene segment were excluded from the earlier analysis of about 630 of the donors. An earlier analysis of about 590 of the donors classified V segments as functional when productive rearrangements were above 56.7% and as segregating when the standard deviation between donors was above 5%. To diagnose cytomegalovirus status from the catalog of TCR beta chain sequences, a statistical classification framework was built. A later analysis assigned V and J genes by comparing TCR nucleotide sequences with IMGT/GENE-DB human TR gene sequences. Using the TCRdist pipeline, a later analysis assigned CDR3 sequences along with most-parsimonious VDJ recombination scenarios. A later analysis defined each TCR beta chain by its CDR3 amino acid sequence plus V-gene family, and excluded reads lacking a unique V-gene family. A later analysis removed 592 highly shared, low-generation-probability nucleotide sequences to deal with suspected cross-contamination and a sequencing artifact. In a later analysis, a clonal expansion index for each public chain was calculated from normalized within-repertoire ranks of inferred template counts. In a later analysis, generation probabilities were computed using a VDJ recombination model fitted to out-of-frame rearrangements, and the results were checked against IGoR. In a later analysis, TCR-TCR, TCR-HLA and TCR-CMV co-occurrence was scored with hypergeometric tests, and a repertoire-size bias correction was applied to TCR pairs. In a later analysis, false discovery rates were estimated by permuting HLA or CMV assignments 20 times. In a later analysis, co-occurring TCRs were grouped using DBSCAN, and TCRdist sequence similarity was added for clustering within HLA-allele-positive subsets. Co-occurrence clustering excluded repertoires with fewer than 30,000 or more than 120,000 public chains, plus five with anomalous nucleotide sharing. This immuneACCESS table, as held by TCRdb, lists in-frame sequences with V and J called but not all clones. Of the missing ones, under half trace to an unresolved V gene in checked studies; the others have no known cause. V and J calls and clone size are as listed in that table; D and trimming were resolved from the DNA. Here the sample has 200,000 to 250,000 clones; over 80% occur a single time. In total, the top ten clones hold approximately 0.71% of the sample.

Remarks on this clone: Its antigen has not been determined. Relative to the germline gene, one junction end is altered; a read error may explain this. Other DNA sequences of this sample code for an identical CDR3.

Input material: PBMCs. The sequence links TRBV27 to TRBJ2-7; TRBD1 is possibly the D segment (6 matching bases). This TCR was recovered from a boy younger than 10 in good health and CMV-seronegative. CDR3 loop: CASSLYRVGPYEQYF. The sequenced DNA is TGTGCCAGCAGTTTATACAGGGTCGGTCCCTACGAGCAGTACTTT.